This is a list of T cell receptor beta chains from one sample in a study of shared clonotypes between healthy human individuals. The data were produced by immunoSEQ multiplex PCR, yet TCRdb's version contains in-frame clones alone and is incomplete. Of about 2 million clones listed, less than 95% were seen once; the top ten hold roughly 1.2%. Sequenced sample: naive CD8+ T cells sorted from blood. These TCRs come from a man younger than 30 in good health. Each CDR3 is given with its conserved first and last residue. D genes are given only for firm matches. Size is stated for part of the rows, as once, few or many counts, or as a class when the clone is expanded.

v_gene	d_gene	abundance	j_gene	CDR3aa	CDR3nt
TRBV4-1	.	.	TRBJ1-5	CASSLRQGVNQPQHF	TGCGCCAGCAGCCTACGCCAGGGAGTGAATCAGCCCCAGCATTTT
TRBV11-2	TRBD2	.	TRBJ2-1	CASINGLAGFNEQFF	TGTGCCAGCATCAATGGACTAGCGGGTTTCAATGAGCAGTTCTTC
TRBV28	.	.	TRBJ1-1	CASSLIGSNTEAFF	TGTGCCAGCAGTTTAATCGGGTCGAACACTGAAGCTTTCTTT
TRBV19	.	.	TRBJ1-2	CASGRSLYGYTLEDWSSGYTF	TGTGCCAGTGGGCGGTCTTTATATGGCTACACCCTCGAAGACTGGTCGAGTGGCTACACCTTC
TRBV5-6	TRBD1	.	TRBJ2-4	CASSLADRGHEAKNIQYF	TGTGCCAGCAGCTTGGCGGACAGGGGGCATGAGGCCAAAAACATTCAGTACTTC
TRBV28	.	.	TRBJ1-5	CASSFFSQGNQPQHF	TGTGCCAGCAGTTTTTTCTCGCAGGGGAATCAGCCCCAGCATTTT
TRBV5-1	.	.	TRBJ2-7	CASSAQTDYEQYF	TGCGCCAGCAGCGCCCAGACTGATTACGAGCAGTACTTC
TRBV7-6	.	.	TRBJ2-7	CASSLAPGEGGAYEQYF	TGTGCCAGCAGCTTAGCGCCCGGAGAGGGGGGAGCCTACGAGCAGTACTTC
TRBV6-6	TRBD2	.	TRBJ2-3	CASSAVAGGGDTQYF	TGTGCCAGCAGTGCCGTAGCGGGAGGGGGGGATACGCAGTATTTT
TRBV6-1	.	.	TRBJ1-1	CASSEWGRRNTEAFF	TGTGCCAGCAGTGAATGGGGCAGGAGGAACACTGAAGCTTTCTTT
TRBV27	TRBD1	.	TRBJ1-6	CASSTQGARDSPLHF	TGTGCCAGCAGTACGCAGGGGGCTAGGGATTCACCCCTCCACTTT
TRBV10-3	.	.	TRBJ1-5	CAISEPGLQPQHF	TGTGCCATCAGTGAACCAGGTCTCCAGCCCCAGCATTTT
TRBV4-2	TRBD1	.	TRBJ2-7	CASSQEWAGGLHYEQYF	TGTGCCAGCAGCCAAGAGTGGGCAGGGGGCCTTCACTACGAGCAGTACTTC
TRBV9	.	.	TRBJ1-1	CASSVEGRNTEAFF	TGTGCCAGCAGCGTAGAAGGGCGCAACACTGAAGCTTTCTTT
TRBV27	.	once	TRBJ2-3	CASTNAWGGSTDTQYF	TGTGCCAGCACCAATGCATGGGGGGGCAGCACAGATACGCAGTATTTT
TRBV6-6	.	.	TRBJ2-3	CASSYIGADTQYF	TGTGCCAGCAGTTACATCGGCGCAGATACGCAGTATTTT
TRBV6-1	.	.	TRBJ1-6	CASRQGNSPLHF	TGTGCCAGCAGGCAGGGTAATTCACCCCTCCACTTT
TRBV7-3	.	.	TRBJ2-7	CATRGLGRDHPNQPSYEQYF	TGTGCCACCAGGGGGTTAGGGCGGGACCATCCTAATCAGCCATCCTACGAGCAGTACTTC
TRBV6-5	TRBD1	.	TRBJ2-1	CASSYSSGTVHNEQFF	TGTGCCAGCAGTTACTCCTCCGGGACAGTTCATAATGAGCAGTTCTTC
TRBV6-1	.	.	TRBJ2-2	CASRDHEWTGELFF	TGTGCCAGCCGTGATCATGAGTGGACCGGGGAGCTGTTTTTT
TRBV27	.	.	TRBJ2-1	CASSLQVASSPNEQFF	TGTGCCAGCAGTTTACAGGTCGCCTCGAGTCCCAATGAGCAGTTCTTC
TRBV6-1	.	once	TRBJ1-3	CASTYGNTIYF	TGTGCCAGCACTTATGGAAACACCATATATTTT
TRBV6-5	.	.	TRBJ2-2	CASSGPSVGTGELFF	TGTGCCAGCAGTGGGCCTAGCGTCGGCACCGGGGAGCTGTTTTTT
TRBV2	TRBD1	.	TRBJ1-1	CASRLGQANTEAFF	TGTGCCAGCAGGTTGGGACAGGCGAACACTGAAGCTTTCTTT
TRBV2	.	.	TRBJ2-3	CASSNPGSSTDTQYF	TGTGCCAGCAGTAATCCGGGATCTAGCACAGATACGCAGTATTTT
TRBV30	.	few	TRBJ1-1	CAWSVRGLMNTEAFF	TGTGCCTGGAGTGTACGGGGACTGATGAACACTGAAGCTTTCTTT
TRBV11-2	.	.	TRBJ2-7	CASSLLAGIHEQYF	TGTGCCAGCAGCCTTTTGGCGGGAATCCACGAGCAGTACTTC
TRBV30	TRBD1	.	TRBJ2-3	CAWDRGSTDTQYF	TGTGCCTGGGACAGGGGGAGCACAGATACGCAGTATTTT
TRBV6-5	.	.	TRBJ1-1	CASSPGTTRWAFF	TGTGCCAGCAGTCCCGGGACTACACGCTGGGCTTTCTTT
TRBV6-5	.	.	TRBJ2-7	CASSYNGNLAYEQYF	TGTGCCAGCAGTTACAACGGGAATTTGGCCTACGAGCAGTACTTC
TRBV4-1	.	.	TRBJ2-2	CASSQEGSGGELFF	TGCGCCAGCAGCCAAGAAGGGAGTGGCGGGGAGCTGTTTTTT
TRBV7-8	TRBD2	.	TRBJ2-7	CATSWGGSSYEQYF	TGTGCCACCAGTTGGGGGGGAAGCTCCTACGAGCAGTACTTC
TRBV19	TRBD2	.	TRBJ2-7	CASSIVLAGFYEQYF	TGTGCCAGTAGTATAGTGCTAGCGGGATTCTACGAGCAGTACTTC
TRBV7-2	TRBD1	.	TRBJ2-1	CASSLTRGGSNEQFF	TGTGCCAGCAGCCTAACCCGAGGGGGCTCCAATGAGCAGTTCTTC
TRBV7-9	.	.	TRBJ1-2	CASSSPAGDGYTF	TGTGCCAGCAGCTCACCCGCTGGGGATGGCTACACCTTC
TRBV10-3	.	.	TRBJ2-7	CAISEQGFNEQYF	TGTGCCATCAGTGAACAGGGTTTCAACGAGCAGTACTTC
TRBV7-9	TRBD1	.	TRBJ2-5	CASSLDATGGEETQYF	TGTGCCAGCAGCTTAGATGCGACAGGGGGCGAAGAGACCCAGTACTTC